This T cell receptor (beta chain) was identified in a study of cytomegalovirus exposure and HLA in healthy donors. Study outcomes and limitations: Prediction of most subjects' HLA-A and HLA-B alleles by TCR beta sequences was reportedly accurate. About 90% or about 30% of the time was how often most TCR beta V segments were productive, according to an earlier analysis. The classifier, whose performance was assessed in both the original and validation cohorts, reportedly diagnosed cytomegalovirus status with high specificity and sensitivity. Confirmation in vitro established that three CMV-associated chains were specific for CMV antigens.

With regard to this clone: Its matching antigen is unknown.

It was with 60 Vbeta and 13 Jbeta primers that the PCR ran. Clones were sequenced by immunoSEQ multiplex PCR, and TCRdb holds only the in-frame ones, with some missing. Here the sample spans 150,000 or so clones, around 77% being singletons. This clonotype was obtained from a woman aged 25 to 39 in good health and CMV-seronegative. What was sequenced was PBMCs.

As DNA, the CDR3 is TGTGCCAGCTCACCACCGGGACACGACGAGCAGTACTTC. This translates into CASSPPGHDEQYF. The chain uses TRBV18 and TRBJ2-7; a possible D gene is TRBD1 (6 bases). V lost 0 bases and J lost 5, with 8 bases in between. The CDR3 has 13 amino acids. The germline V gene encodes CDR1 KGHSH and CDR2 LQKENI. The full variable domain, in which reference TRBV18 and TRBJ2-7 provide the parts outside the CDR3, is NAGVMQNPRHLVRRRGQEARLRCSPMKGHSHVYWYRQLPEEGLKFMVYLQKENIIDESGMPKERFSAEFPKEGPSILRIQQVVRGDSAAYFCASSPPGHDEQYFGPGTRLTVT.